This T cell receptor (beta chain) was retrieved from a study of CD8 T cell repertoires and HIV-1 epitope variants. Germline V gene data show CDR1 as WNHNN and CDR2 as SYGVQD (reference sequence). The CDR3 covers 14 residues. The V and J ends lost 2 bases and 2 bases respectively, with 8 bases between them. Method: immunoSEQ multiplex PCR; TCRdb's copy keeps in-frame clones and lacks some. The data show approximately 6,500 clones, with around 62% seen just once and about 45% held by the top ten. Of note for this clone: Its cognate antigen is unknown.

This sequence joins TRBV10-1 and TRBJ2-3; D is possibly TRBD2 (6 bases). This sequence originates from a male donor with HIV. Sequencing used cultured CD8+ T cells derived from PBMCs. CDR3 protein: CASSEGGSTDTQYF. The CDR3 DNA reads as TGCGCCAGCAGTGAGGGGGGGTCCACAGATACGCAGTATTTT.